These 29 T cell receptor beta chains share one sample of origin, sequenced in a study of Ad26.COV2.S vaccination and SARS-CoV-2 variants (dated by TCRdb to the early 2020s). The library was built by means of the immunoSEQ multiplex PCR assay. The clones in this table, taken by TCRdb from immuneACCESS, are in-frame only. Not every clone is retained; where verified, under half of the shortfall comes from an unresolved V gene, and the cause of the rest is unknown. Counted in this sample were around 100,000 clones; approximately 81% of them appeared once. The ten largest clones represent 16% of the sample. This specimen's time point label, per the study, means: individuals recovered from natural SARS-CoV-2 infection. The material sequenced was peripheral blood, taken after recovery from COVID-19. The receptors come from a human donor who had recovered from COVID-19.

V is TRBV28 and J is TRBJ2-7; D remains unclear. The CDR3 has 13 amino acids. Germline CDR1 and CDR2: MDHEN and SYDVKM. V dropped 6 bases and J dropped 4 bases, with 13 bases sitting between them. This CDR3 reads CASRISEDYEQYF. DNA for the CDR3: TGTGCCAGCAGAATATCAGAAGATTACGAGCAGTACTTC.

This sequence joins TRBV5-4 and TRBJ2-6, with D possibly being TRBD1 (6 bases). V was cut by 7 bases and J by 0 bases, with 14 bases left in between. The germline V gene encodes CDR1 SGHNT and CDR2 YYREEE (reference sequence). The CDR3 totals 16 residues. The CDR3: CASFPDRLSGANVLTF. CDR3 bases: TGTGCCAGCTTTCCTGACAGGCTCTCTGGGGCCAACGTCCTGACTTTC.

The chain has TRBV28 and TRBJ2-3; D gene uncertain. The CDR3 contains 15 residues. Trimming took off 5 bases at V and 7 bases at J, with 19 bases between the two ends. Per the germline V gene, CDR1 is MDHEN and CDR2 is SYDVKM. The CDR3 spells CASSPSGRFTYTQYF. CDR3 in DNA: TGTGCCAGCAGTCCCTCGGGTCGGTTCACGTATACGCAGTATTTT.

This clone was observed a single time. The chain carries TRBV11-3 and TRBJ1-6; a possible D gene is TRBD1 (6 bases). The CDR3 is 15 amino acids. Deletions cut 3 bases from V and 8 bases from J, with 14 bases between. Germline assignment: CDR1 SGHNT and CDR2 YENEEA. The CDR3 sequence is CASSFRGGGDSPLHF. The CDR3 coding sequence is TGTGCCAGCAGCTTCAGGGGAGGGGGGGATTCACCCCTCCACTTT.

This clone was counted a few times. This chain joins TRBV21-1 and TRBJ2-2. TRBV21-1 is designated a pseudogene. The CDR3 has 16 amino acids. CDR3 protein: CASSTFVNANTGELFF. CDR3 DNA: TGTGCCAGCAGCACCTTCGTCAACGCGAACACCGGGGAGCTGTTTTTT.

This chain uses TRBV10-3 with TRBJ1-4, with 8 bases lining up with TRBD1. The CDR3 length is 14 residues. Germline V gives CDR1 ENHRY, CDR2 SYGVKD. V shed 3 bases, J shed 7 bases, and the junction held 4 bases outside the gene matches. The CDR3 coding sequence is TGTGCCATCAGTGATCAAGGACAGGGTGAAAAACTGTTTTTT. This codes for CAISDQGQGEKLFF.

CDR3 DNA sequence: TGTGCCAGCAGCTTACGGACGATCGTCGGGGAGCTGTTTTTT. This codes for CASSLRTIVGELFF. This chain uses TRBV11-2 with TRBJ2-2; the D is unclear. Germline assignment: CDR1 SGHAT and CDR2 FQNNGV. This CDR3 is built from 14 residues. Trimming stripped 2 bases from V and 7 bases from J, with 11 bases between.

The chain uses TRBV11-2 and TRBJ2-7; TRBD1 matches 7 bases. V dropped 1 base and J dropped 6; count of bases not matched to a gene: 12. This CDR3 comprises 16 residues. In germline, CDR1 is SGHAT, CDR2 FQNNGV. CDR3 sequence reads: CASSLVAGGFGAEQYF. The CDR3 DNA follows: TGTGCCAGCAGCTTAGTTGCAGGGGGTTTTGGGGCCGAGCAGTACTTC.

Here the CDR3 reads CASSLGVANTGELFF. As DNA, the CDR3 is TGTGCCAGCAGCTTAGGGGTGGCGAACACCGGGGAGCTGTTTTTT. The chain combines TRBV7-9 with TRBJ2-2; D ambiguous. Germline-derived CDR1 and CDR2 are SEHNR and FQNEAQ (reference sequence). V was clipped by 1 base and J by 0 bases, with 6 bases between them. This CDR3 is 15 amino acids long.

This sequence joins TRBV11-3 and TRBJ2-2; D may be TRBD1 or TRBD2 (5 bases each). The CDR3 totals 17 residues. Trimming removed 5 bases from V and 0 bases from J, with 16 bases in between. Per the germline V gene, CDR1 is SGHNT and CDR2 is YENEEA. CDR3 protein: CASSRPLGGTNTGELFF. The CDR3 DNA reads TGTGCCAGCAGCCGACCCCTTGGGGGTACGAACACCGGGGAGCTGTTTTTT.

This sequence joins TRBV14 and TRBJ1-2, with 7 bases that match TRBD1. Germline assignment: CDR1 SGHDN and CDR2 FVKESK. Trimming removed 5 bases from V and 0 bases from J; junction bases left unmatched: 6. CDR3 length: 15 amino acids. The CDR3 DNA is TGTGCCAGCAGCTTCCGACAGGGCTCTAACTATGGCTACACCTTC. Translated: CASSFRQGSNYGYTF.

The rearrangement joins TRBV15 to TRBJ2-1; 7 bases are a match to TRBD2. The J segment lost 3 bases and the V segment lost 5 bases, leaving 1 base of the junction unmatched. CDR1 LNHNV and CDR2 YYDKDF come from the germline V gene (reference sequence). The CDR3 spans 13 residues. The CDR3 DNA reads TGTGCCACCAGCGGGGGGGTCTACAATGAGCAGTTCTTC. It specifies CATSGGVYNEQFF.

The J gene is TRBJ1-5, the V gene TRBV15; D may be TRBD1 (5 bases). CDR1 is LNHNV and CDR2 is YYDKDF in the germline V gene (reference sequence). This CDR3 contains 17 residues. Trimming removed 3 bases from V and 0 bases from J, with 15 bases in between. The DNA for the CDR3 is TGTGCCACCAGCAGCCGGCGGCAGGGAGATAGCAATCAGCCCCAGCATTTT. Protein sequence: CATSSRRQGDSNQPQHF.

CDR3: CSVDGQGYGYTF. The DNA of the CDR3 is TGCAGCGTGGATGGACAGGGCTATGGCTACACCTTC. V and J are TRBV29-1 and TRBJ1-2; 8 nucleotides line up with TRBD1. The CDR3 covers 12 residues. Unmatched junction bases numbered 4, after V lost 6 bases and J lost 4 bases. Per the germline V gene, CDR1 is SQVTM and CDR2 is ANQGSEA. Full variable domain (missing parts from reference TRBV29-1 and TRBJ1-2): SAVISQKPSRDICQRGTSLTIQCQVDSQVTMMFWYRQQPGQSLTLIATANQGSEATYESGFVIDKFPISRPNLTFSTLTVSNMSPEDSSIYLCSVDGQGYGYTFGSGTRLTVV.

The chain couples TRBV28 to TRBJ1-2, with a possible D match to TRBD1 (5 bases). The CDR3 runs 15 residues. Germline CDR1 and CDR2: MDHEN and SYDVKM. V lost 4 bases to trimming and J lost 5 bases, with 17 bases between them. This CDR3 reads CASSWGDEGLYGYTF. The DNA for the CDR3 is TGTGCCAGCAGTTGGGGGGATGAGGGTTTGTATGGCTACACCTTC.

This chain connects TRBV12-3 or TRBV12-4 to TRBJ2-2; no definite D call. Trimming removed 6 bases from V and 7 bases from J, with 12 bases in between. The CDR3 is 13 residues long. CDR3 nucleotide sequence: TGTGCCAGCAGCACAGTTATGGGCGGGGAGCTGTTTTTT. As protein: CASSTVMGGELFF.

The V call is TRBV9, the J call TRBJ1-1; 7 bases map to TRBD1. The ends lost 1 base at V and 3 bases at J; junction bases unmatched: 3. From germline, CDR1 is SGDLS and CDR2 YYNGEE. This CDR3 comprises 14 residues. CDR3 protein: CASSVTGVDTEAFF. CDR3 coding DNA: TGTGCCAGCAGCGTAACAGGGGTGGACACTGAAGCTTTCTTT.

The J gene is TRBJ1-1, the V gene TRBV6-6; no definite D call. CDR3 length equals 12 residues. The germline V gene has CDR1 MNHNY and CDR2 SVGAGI (reference sequence). Trimming stripped 4 bases from V and 8 bases from J, with 11 bases between. The CDR3, as DNA: TGTGCCAGCAGTTCCTACTCCGCGGAAGCTTTCTTT. It encodes CASSSYSAEAFF.

This clone has just one count. This rearrangement joins TRBV27 to TRBJ1-1; tentative D call: TRBD1 (6 bases). Germline assignment: CDR1 MNHEY and CDR2 SMNVEV (reference sequence). This CDR3 is 17 amino acids long. Trimming took off 2 bases at V and 3 bases at J, with 19 bases between the two ends. CDR3 sequence reads: CASSLKRGTFLDTEAFF. DNA for the CDR3: TGTGCCAGCAGTTTAAAGAGGGGGACGTTTCTCGACACTGAAGCTTTCTTT.

This clone was detected only once. The CDR3 sequence is CASSVLGGSYGYTF. CDR3 nucleotides: TGTGCCAGCAGTGTCTTAGGGGGTAGCTATGGCTACACCTTC. This chain connects TRBV2 to TRBJ1-2; D might be TRBD1 (6 bases). The V and J ends lost 4 bases and 4 bases respectively, with 13 bases between them. The germline CDR1 and CDR2 sequences are SNHLY and FYNNEI. The CDR3 contains 14 residues.

This clone is a singleton in its sample. The chain carries TRBV9 and TRBJ2-7, with TRBD2 identical over 8 bases. The CDR3 is made up of 14 amino acids. From germline, CDR1 is SGDLS and CDR2 YYNGEE. Unmatched junction bases numbered 5, after V lost 0 bases and J lost 6 bases. CDR3 nucleotides: TGTGCCAGCAGCGTAGGCGGCGGGAGGAGCGAGCAGTACTTC. It is translated as CASSVGGGRSEQYF.

V usage is TRBV29-1 and J usage is TRBJ1-2; 7 positions match TRBD1. The CDR3 extends over 16 amino acids. The germline V gene has CDR1 SQVTM and CDR2 ANQGSEA. J was trimmed by 4 bases and V by 8 bases; bases with no gene match: 19. The CDR3 nucleotides are TGCAGCTCCACAAAATGGGGGGACAGCTTTTCCTATGGCTACACCTTC. This encodes CSSTKWGDSFSYGYTF.

The sample holds one count of this clone. This sequence joins TRBV4-1 and TRBJ2-1; possible D gene TRBD2, 5 bases. The CDR3 consists of 18 residues. The ends were cut back, 3 bases at V and 0 bases at J, with 18 bases in the middle. CDR1 and CDR2 (germline): MGHRA, YSYEKL. In DNA form, the CDR3 reads TGCGCCAGCAGCCAGGGGAGATCTGGTTTGAGCTCCTACAATGAGCAGTTCTTC. Protein: CASSQGRSGLSSYNEQFF.

This clone was observed a single time. The gene calls are TRBV7-6 and TRBJ1-3, with D perhaps TRBD1 (5 bases). V lost 5 bases and J lost 2, with 19 bases in between. In germline, CDR1 is SGHVS, CDR2 FNYEAQ. The CDR3 covers 17 residues. The CDR3 bases are TGTGCCAGCAGCCATGCAGGGACCCCTGGCCCTGGAAACACCATATATTTT. Residues: CASSHAGTPGPGNTIYF. The full variable domain, its missing parts supplied by reference TRBV7-6 and TRBJ1-3, is GAGVSQSPRYKVTKRGQDVALRCDPISGHVSLYWYRQALGQGPEFLTYFNYEAQQDKSGLPNDRFSAERPEGSISTLTIQRTEQRDSAMYRCASSHAGTPGPGNTIYFGEGSWLTVV.

The genes are TRBV2 and TRBJ1-1; no definite D call. V was shortened by 7 bases and J by 1 base, with 10 bases between the two germline ends. The CDR3 contains 13 residues. The germline gives CDR1 SNHLY, CDR2 FYNNEI. The CDR3 is CASNRGENTEAFF. CDR3 bases: TGTGCCAGCAATCGAGGCGAGAACACTGAAGCTTTCTTT.

CDR3 sequence: CASSDKDPGERTNALQETQYF. CDR3 DNA: TGTGCCAGCAGCGATAAGGATCCGGGGGAGCGAACCAATGCCCTCCAAGAGACCCAGTACTTC. The V call is TRBV9, the J call TRBJ2-5, with a possible D match to TRBD2 (6 bases). From germline, CDR1 is SGDLS and CDR2 YYNGEE. The CDR3 sequence is 21 residues long. V lost 3 bases to trimming and J lost 1 base, with 31 bases between them.

The genes are TRBV6-5 and TRBJ1-1, with D possibly being TRBD1 (6 bases). The V end lost 5 bases, the J end lost 0 bases, and 13 bases lay between the germline ends. The germline V gene has CDR1 MNHEY and CDR2 SVGAGI. The CDR3 sequence is 15 residues long. Here the CDR3 reads CASSLWGAMNTEAFF. The CDR3 DNA follows: TGTGCCAGCAGTCTTTGGGGGGCCATGAACACTGAAGCTTTCTTT.

This clone was seen only once. V and J are TRBV18 and TRBJ2-5, with D perhaps matching TRBD1 (5 bases). V was cut by 3 bases and J by 5 bases, with 10 bases left in between. The CDR3 runs to 13 residues. Germline-derived CDR1 and CDR2 are KGHSH and LQKENI. CDR3: CASSPGWGETQYF. CDR3 nucleotide sequence: TGTGCCAGCTCACCTGGGTGGGGCGAGACCCAGTACTTC.

Here the CDR3 reads CATAGTDSDEQFF. The CDR3, as DNA: TGTGCCACCGCCGGGACCGACTCGGATGAGCAGTTCTTC. The chain joins TRBV24-1 to TRBJ2-1; D might be TRBD1 or TRBD2, each matching 5 bases. V was shortened by 9 bases and J by 8 bases, with 16 bases between the two germline ends. Germline loops: CDR1 KGHDR, CDR2 SFDVKD. This CDR3 has 13 residues.